One sample yielded the 8 T cell receptor beta chains listed below, sequenced in a study of cytomegalovirus exposure and HLA in healthy donors. It was with 60 Vbeta and 13 Jbeta primers that the PCR ran. Assay used: immunoSEQ multiplex PCR; TCRdb lists only in-frame clones, some missing. Of 83,000 or so clones in the sample, approximately 76% were seen once. The sequenced sample was PBMCs. The receptors were gathered from a man aged 30-40 years in good health and CMV-seropositive.

V is TRBV5-4 and J is TRBJ2-3, with D possibly TRBD1 on 7 matching bases. The CDR3 spans 14 residues. Germline values: CDR1 SGHNT, CDR2 YYREEE (reference sequence). V dropped 0 bases and J dropped 6 bases, with 11 bases sitting between them. In DNA form, the CDR3 reads TGTGCCAGCAGCTTGGGGGCAGGGGGGGATACGCAGTATTTT. It specifies CASSLGAGGDTQYF.

A single count supports this clone. The chain carries TRBV15 and TRBJ2-1; TRBD2 matches at 9 bases. The CDR3 runs 18 residues. Germline V gives CDR1 LNHNV, CDR2 YYDKDF (reference sequence). The V and J ends lost 0 bases and 6 bases, in that order; junction bases with no gene match: 12. The CDR3 DNA is TGTGCCACCAGCAGAGATCGCGGCGGGGGGGCGGGAGGCAATGAGCAGTTCTTC. Amino acid sequence: CATSRDRGGGAGGNEQFF.

The chain links TRBV13 to TRBJ2-7; TRBD2 matches 13 bases. Germline V CDR1 and CDR2: PRHDT, FYEKMQ (reference sequence). The CDR3 sequence is 17 residues long. Trimming at V came to 5 bases and at J to 0 bases, leaving 7 bases not matched to a gene. Here the CDR3 reads CASSLGTSGARSYEQYF. Here the CDR3 DNA reads TGTGCCAGCAGCCTTGGGACTAGCGGGGCTCGCTCCTACGAGCAGTACTTC. The full variable domain, its missing parts supplied by reference TRBV13 and TRBJ2-7, is AAGVIQSPRHLIKEKRETATLKCYPIPRHDTVYWYQQGPGQDPQFLISFYEKMQSDKGSIPDRFSAQQFSDYHSELNMSSLELGDSALYFCASSLGTSGARSYEQYFGPGTRLTVT.

The CDR3 spells CASSLGETSTDTQYF. CDR3 nucleotide sequence: TGTGCCAGCAGTTTAGGGGAGACTAGCACAGATACGCAGTATTTT. The chain links TRBV27 to TRBJ2-3; TRBD2 is a possible D gene (5 bases). The CDR3 is 15 residues long. Germline values: CDR1 MNHEY, CDR2 SMNVEV (reference sequence). Trimming took off 2 bases at V and 0 bases at J, with 9 bases between the two ends.

The rearrangement links TRBV30 to TRBJ2-2, with D possibly matching TRBD2 (7 bases). Germline values: CDR1 GTSNPN, CDR2 SVGIG (reference sequence). This CDR3 is built from 15 residues. The V gene lost 4 bases and the J gene lost 0 bases, with 12 bases spanning the gap. The CDR3 DNA reads as TGTGCCTGGATGGCGGGGGCCACGAACACCGGGGAGCTGTTTTTT. Its protein product is CAWMAGATNTGELFF. Full variable domain (rest looked up from reference TRBV30 and TRBJ2-2): SQTIHQWPATLVQPVGSPLSLECTVEGTSNPNLYWYRQAAGRGLQLLFYSVGIGQISSEVPQNLSASRPQDRQFILSSKKLLLSDSGFYLCAWMAGATNTGELFFGEGSRLTVL.

This clone appeared a single time. This chain links TRBV5-1 with TRBJ2-6, with 7 bases fitting TRBD2. Germline CDR1 and CDR2: SGHRS and YFSETQ. Trimming took 6 bases from V and 0 from J; bases not matched to a gene: 9. The CDR3 sequence is 17 residues long. The CDR3 loop is CASTPAGDRSGANVLTF. CDR3 nucleotides: TGCGCCAGCACCCCCGCGGGGGATCGCTCTGGGGCCAACGTCCTGACTTTC.

The gene calls are TRBV7-8 and TRBJ2-3; TRBD2 agrees at 8 bases. The V segment lost 6 bases and the J segment 1 base; nucleotides outside the gene matches: 3. CDR3 size: 14 residues. Germline CDR1 SGHVS, CDR2 FQNEAQ. CDR3 protein: CASSAGGGTDTQYF. The CDR3 bases are TGTGCCAGCAGTGCGGGGGGAGGCACAGATACGCAGTATTTT.

The CDR3 DNA sequence: TGTGCCAGCAGGCCCGATAGTAGCGGGGGGCCCCTGGAGCAGTACTTC. It specifies CASRPDSSGGPLEQYF. The chain links TRBV2 to TRBJ2-7, with TRBD2 matching 10 bases. With V trimmed by 6 bases and J by 7 bases, 15 bases remained unmatched. This CDR3 region has 16 residues. CDR1 and CDR2 from the germline V gene are SNHLY and FYNNEI.